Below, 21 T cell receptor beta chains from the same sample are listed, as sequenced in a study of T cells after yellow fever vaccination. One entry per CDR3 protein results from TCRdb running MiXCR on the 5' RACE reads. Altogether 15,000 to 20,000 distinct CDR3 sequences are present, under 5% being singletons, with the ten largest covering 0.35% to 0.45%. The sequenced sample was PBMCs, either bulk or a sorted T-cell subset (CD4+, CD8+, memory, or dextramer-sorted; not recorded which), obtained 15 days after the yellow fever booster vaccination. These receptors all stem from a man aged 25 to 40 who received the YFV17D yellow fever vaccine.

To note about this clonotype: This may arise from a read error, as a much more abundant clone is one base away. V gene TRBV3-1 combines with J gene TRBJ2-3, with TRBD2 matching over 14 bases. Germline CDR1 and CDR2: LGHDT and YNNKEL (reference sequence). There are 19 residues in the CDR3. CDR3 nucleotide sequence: TGTGCCATCAGCGTCCTGGGGGGTGGACTAGCGGGAGGAGAAGATACGCAGTATTTT. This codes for CAISVLGGGLAGGEDTQYF.

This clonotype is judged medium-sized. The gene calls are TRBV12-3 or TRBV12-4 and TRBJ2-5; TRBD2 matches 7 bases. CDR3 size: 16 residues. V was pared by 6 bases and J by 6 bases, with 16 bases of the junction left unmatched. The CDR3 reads CASSPGGAGMGKTQYF. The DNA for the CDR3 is TGTGCCAGCAGCCCCGGTGGAGCGGGAATGGGAAAGACCCAGTACTTC.

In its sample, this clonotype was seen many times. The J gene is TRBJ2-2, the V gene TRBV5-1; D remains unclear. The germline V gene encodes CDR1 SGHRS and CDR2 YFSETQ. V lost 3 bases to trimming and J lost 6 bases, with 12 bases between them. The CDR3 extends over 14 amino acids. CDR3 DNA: TGCGCCAGCAGCTCGCCCCACCTGGCCGGGGAGCTGTTTTTT. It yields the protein CASSSPHLAGELFF.

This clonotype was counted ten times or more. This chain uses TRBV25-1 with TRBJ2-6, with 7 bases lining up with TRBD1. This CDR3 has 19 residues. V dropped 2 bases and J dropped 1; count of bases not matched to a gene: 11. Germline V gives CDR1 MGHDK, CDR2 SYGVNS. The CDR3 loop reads CASSEMGQSPLSGANVLTF. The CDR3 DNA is TGTGCCAGCAGTGAAATGGGACAGTCGCCTCTATCTGGGGCCAACGTCCTGACTTTC.

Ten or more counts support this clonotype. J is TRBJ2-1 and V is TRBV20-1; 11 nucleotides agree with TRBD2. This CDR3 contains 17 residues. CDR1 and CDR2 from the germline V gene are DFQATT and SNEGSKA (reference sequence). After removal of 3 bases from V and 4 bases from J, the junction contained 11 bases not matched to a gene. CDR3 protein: CSASNRGTSGDYNEQFF. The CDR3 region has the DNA TGCAGTGCTAGTAACAGAGGGACTAGCGGAGATTACAATGAGCAGTTCTTC.

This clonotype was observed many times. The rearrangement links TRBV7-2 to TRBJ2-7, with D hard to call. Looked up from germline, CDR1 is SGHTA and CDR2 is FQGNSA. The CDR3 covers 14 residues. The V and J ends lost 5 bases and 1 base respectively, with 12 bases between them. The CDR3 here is CASSPPTPSYEQYF. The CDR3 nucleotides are TGTGCCAGCAGCCCACCCACCCCATCCTACGAGCAGTACTTC.

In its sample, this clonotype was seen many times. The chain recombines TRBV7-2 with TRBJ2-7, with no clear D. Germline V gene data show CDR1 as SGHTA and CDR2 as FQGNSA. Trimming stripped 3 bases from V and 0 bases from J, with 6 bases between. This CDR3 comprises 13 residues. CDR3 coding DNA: TGTGCCAGCAGCTTCGGGCACTCCTACGAGCAGTACTTC. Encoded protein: CASSFGHSYEQYF. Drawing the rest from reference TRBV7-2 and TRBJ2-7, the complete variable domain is GAGVSQSPSNKVTEKGKDVELRCDPISGHTALYWYRQSLGQGLEFLIYFQGNSAPDKSGLPSDRFSAERTGGSVSTLTIQRTQQEDSAVYLCASSFGHSYEQYFGPGTRLTVT.

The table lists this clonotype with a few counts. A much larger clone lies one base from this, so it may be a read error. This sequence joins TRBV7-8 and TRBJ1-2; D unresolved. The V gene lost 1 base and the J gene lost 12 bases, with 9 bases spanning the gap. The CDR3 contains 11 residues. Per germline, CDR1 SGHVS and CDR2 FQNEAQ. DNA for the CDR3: TGTGCCAGCAGCTTAGAGGGCGTGCACACCTTC. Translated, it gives CASSLEGVHTF.

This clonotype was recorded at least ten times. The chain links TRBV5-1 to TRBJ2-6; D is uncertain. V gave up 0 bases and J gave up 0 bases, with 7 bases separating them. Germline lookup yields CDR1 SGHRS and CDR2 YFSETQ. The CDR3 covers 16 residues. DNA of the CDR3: TGCGCCAGCAGCTTGGCTGGCCCCTCTGGGGCCAACGTCCTGACTTTC. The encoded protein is CASSLAGPSGANVLTF. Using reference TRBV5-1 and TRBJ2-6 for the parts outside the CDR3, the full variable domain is KAGVTQTPRYLIKTRGQQVTLSCSPISGHRSVSWYQQTPGQGLQFLFEYFSETQRNKGNFPGRFSGRQFSNSRSEMNVSTLELGDSALYLCASSLAGPSGANVLTFGAGSRLTVL.

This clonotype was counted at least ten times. The CDR3 DNA follows: TGTGCCAGCAGCGAGACTAGGTGGCGGGCCAAAAACATTCAGTACTTC. Translation gives CASSETRWRAKNIQYF. This rearrangement joins TRBV6-1 to TRBJ2-4, with D perhaps matching TRBD2 (6 bases). This CDR3 is built from 16 residues. Trimming shortened V by 6 bases and J by 1 base, and 16 bases separated the two germline ends. CDR1 is MNHNS and CDR2 is SASEGT in the germline V gene.

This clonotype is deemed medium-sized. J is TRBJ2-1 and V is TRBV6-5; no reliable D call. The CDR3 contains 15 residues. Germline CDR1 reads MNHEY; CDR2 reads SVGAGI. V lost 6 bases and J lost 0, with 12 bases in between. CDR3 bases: TGTGCCAGCAGCTCCGGTGGGTACTCCTACAATGAGCAGTTCTTC. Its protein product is CASSSGGYSYNEQFF.

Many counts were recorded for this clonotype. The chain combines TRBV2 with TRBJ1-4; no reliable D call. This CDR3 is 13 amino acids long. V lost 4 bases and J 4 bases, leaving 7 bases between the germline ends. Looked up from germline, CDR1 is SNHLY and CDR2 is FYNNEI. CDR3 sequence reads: CASSVEFNEKLFF. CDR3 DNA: TGTGCCAGCAGTGTTGAGTTTAATGAAAAACTGTTTTTT.

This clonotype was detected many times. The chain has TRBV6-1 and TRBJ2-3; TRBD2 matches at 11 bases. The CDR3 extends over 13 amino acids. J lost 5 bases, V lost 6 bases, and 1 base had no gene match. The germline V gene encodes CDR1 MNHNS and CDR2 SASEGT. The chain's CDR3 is CASRLAGGDTQYF. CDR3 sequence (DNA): TGTGCCAGCAGGCTAGCGGGAGGAGATACGCAGTATTTT.

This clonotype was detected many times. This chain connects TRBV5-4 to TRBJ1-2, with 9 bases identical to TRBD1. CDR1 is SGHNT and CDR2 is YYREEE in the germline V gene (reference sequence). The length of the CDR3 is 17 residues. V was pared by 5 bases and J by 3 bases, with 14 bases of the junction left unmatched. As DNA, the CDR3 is TGTGCCAGCAGTTCCCGGGGACAGGGACCTATTGACTATGGCTACACCTTC. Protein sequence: CASSSRGQGPIDYGYTF.

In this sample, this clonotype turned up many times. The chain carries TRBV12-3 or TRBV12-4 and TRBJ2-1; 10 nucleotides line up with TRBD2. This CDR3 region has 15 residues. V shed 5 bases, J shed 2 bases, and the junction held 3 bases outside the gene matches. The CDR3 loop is CASSALAGAYNEQFF. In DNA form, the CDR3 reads TGTGCCAGCAGTGCTCTAGCGGGAGCCTACAATGAGCAGTTCTTC.

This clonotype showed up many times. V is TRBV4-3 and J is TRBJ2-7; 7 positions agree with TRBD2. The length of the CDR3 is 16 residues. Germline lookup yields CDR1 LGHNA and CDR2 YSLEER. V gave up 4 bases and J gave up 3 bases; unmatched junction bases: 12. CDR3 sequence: CASSRGGGSGYYEQYF. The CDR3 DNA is TGCGCCAGCAGCCGGGGGGGTGGTTCGGGATACTACGAGCAGTACTTC.

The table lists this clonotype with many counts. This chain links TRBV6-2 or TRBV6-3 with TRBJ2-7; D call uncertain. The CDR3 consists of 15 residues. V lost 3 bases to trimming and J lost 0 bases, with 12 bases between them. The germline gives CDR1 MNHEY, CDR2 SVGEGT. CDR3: CASSYDGESSYEQYF. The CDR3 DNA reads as TGTGCCAGCAGTTATGATGGGGAAAGCTCCTACGAGCAGTACTTC.

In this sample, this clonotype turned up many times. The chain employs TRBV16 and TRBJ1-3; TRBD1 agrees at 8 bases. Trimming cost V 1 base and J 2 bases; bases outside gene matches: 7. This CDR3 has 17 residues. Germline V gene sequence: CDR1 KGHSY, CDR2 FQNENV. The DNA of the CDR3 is TGTGCCAGCAGCCAATTCCAAACAGGGGGGACTGGAAACACCATATATTTT. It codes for CASSQFQTGGTGNTIYF.

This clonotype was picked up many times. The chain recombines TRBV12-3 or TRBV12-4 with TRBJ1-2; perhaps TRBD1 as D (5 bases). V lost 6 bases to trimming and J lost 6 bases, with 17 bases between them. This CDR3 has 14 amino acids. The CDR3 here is CASRLGTSGDGYTF. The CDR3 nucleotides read TGTGCCAGCAGACTAGGGACGTCTGGGGATGGCTACACCTTC.

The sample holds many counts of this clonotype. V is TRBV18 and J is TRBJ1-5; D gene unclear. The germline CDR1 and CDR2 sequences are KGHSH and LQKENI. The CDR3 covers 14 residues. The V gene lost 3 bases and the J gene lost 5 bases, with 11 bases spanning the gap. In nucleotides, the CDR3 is TGTGCCAGCTCACCTTCCCAGCCACATCAGCCCCAGCATTTT. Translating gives CASSPSQPHQPQHF. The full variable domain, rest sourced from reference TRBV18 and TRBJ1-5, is NAGVMQNPRHLVRRRGQEARLRCSPMKGHSHVYWYRQLPEEGLKFMVYLQKENIIDESGMPKERFSAEFPKEGPSILRIQQVVRGDSAAYFCASSPSQPHQPQHFGDGTRLSIL.

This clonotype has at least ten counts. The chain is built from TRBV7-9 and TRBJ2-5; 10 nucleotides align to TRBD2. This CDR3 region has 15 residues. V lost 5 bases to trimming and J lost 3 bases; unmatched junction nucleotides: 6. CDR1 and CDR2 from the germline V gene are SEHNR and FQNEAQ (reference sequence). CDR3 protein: CASSRSGTSEETQYF. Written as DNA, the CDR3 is TGTGCCAGCAGCCGTTCCGGGACTAGCGAAGAGACCCAGTACTTC.